This T cell receptor beta chain was identified in a study of T cells in Graves' hyperthyroidism and ophthalmopathy. This clonotype was counted at least ten times. Authors of the study amplified TCR beta CDR3 regions from RNA transcripts. RT-PCR in the first round (using the HTBI primer set) targeted the TCR CDR3. TCRdb processed the multiplex PCR reads anew with MiXCR; each CDR3 protein has one entry. The sample has around 420,000 distinct CDR3 sequences; approximately 15% are singletons. Patients between 18 and 65 years old had hyperthyroidism, newly diagnosed and lasting under 2 months. For the diagnoses, clinical symptoms, serum thyroxine and TRAb, thyroid ultrasound and orbital computed tomography were used. Fresh peripheral blood, approximately 10 ml, was the source of the PBMCs. This TCR was sampled from a woman younger than 30 with Graves' hyperthyroidism. The sequenced sample was blood.

The CDR3 sequence: CASSQVNPGLAGGGLRETQYF. The CDR3 DNA follows: TGTGCCAGCAGCCAAGTCAACCCGGGACTAGCGGGAGGCGGGTTGCGGGAGACCCAGTACTTC. The chain recombines TRBV3-1 with TRBJ2-5, with 15 bases lining up with TRBD2. Germline V lookup: CDR1 LGHDT, CDR2 YNNKEL (reference sequence). Unmatched junction bases numbered 17, after V lost 1 base and J lost 5 bases. The CDR3 runs 21 residues.